The 25 T cell receptor beta chains below come from one sample, sequenced in a study of T-cell reconstitution after alpha-beta-depleted transplantation in children. Unique molecular identifiers were incorporated during preparation of the TCRbeta library. TCRdb itself ran the PCR reads through MiXCR, one entry per CDR3 protein. The table includes 300,000 to 350,000 distinct CDR3 sequences, 15% to 20% detected once. The sequencing used PBMCs, mostly from graft donor cells, collected 360 days after TCRalphabeta/CD19-depleted stem cell transplant. The receptors derive from a male patient between 2 and 15 years old who had a stem cell transplant for acute lymphoblastic leukemia, so the T cells may come from the graft donor.

This clonotype was seen more than once but under ten times. CDR3 protein: CASSPGPSGYTGELFF. The CDR3 nucleotides read TGTGCCAGCAGCCCAGGCCCGAGCGGTTACACCGGGGAGCTGTTTTTT. The V and J genes are TRBV7-3 and TRBJ2-2, with D possibly TRBD2 on 5 matching bases. The CDR3 consists of 16 residues. Trimming cost V 5 bases and J 3 bases, with 16 bases left between them. Per germline, CDR1 SGHTA and CDR2 FQGTGA. The full variable domain, completed using reference TRBV7-3 and TRBJ2-2, is GAGVSQTPSNKVTEKGKYVELRCDPISGHTALYWYRQSLGQGPEFLIYFQGTGAADDSGLPNDRFFAVRPEGSVSTLKIQRTERGDSAVYLCASSPGPSGYTGELFFGEGSRLTVL.

This clonotype was picked up a small number of times. V gene TRBV9 combines with J gene TRBJ2-7, with 12 bases matching TRBD1. Germline V gene sequence: CDR1 SGDLS, CDR2 YYNGEE. The CDR3 has 14 residues. The V segment lost 3 bases and the J segment 5 bases; nucleotides outside the gene matches: 3. CDR3 sequence (DNA): TGTGCCAGCAGCGGGGGGACAGGGGGCCACGAGCAGTACTTC. This translates into CASSGGTGGHEQYF.

This clonotype was seen repeatedly, ten times or more. The chain uses TRBV6-5 and TRBJ1-5; no firm D call. The V end was cut by 6 bases, the J end by 5 bases, with 11 bases between. The CDR3 sequence is 13 residues long. Germline lookup yields CDR1 MNHEY and CDR2 SVGAGI. The chain's CDR3 is CASRQVVYQPQHF. CDR3 in DNA: TGTGCCAGCAGGCAGGTGGTATATCAGCCCCAGCATTTT.

This chain joins TRBV3-1 and TRBJ2-1; either TRBD1 or TRBD2 may fit D (5 bases each). This CDR3 spans 18 amino acids. Germline V lookup: CDR1 LGHDT, CDR2 YNNKEL (reference sequence). Trimming removed 11 bases from V and 0 bases from J, with 26 bases in between. The CDR3 sequence is CASCQEWDGAISYNEQFF. CDR3 DNA sequence: TGTGCCTCCTGCCAAGAATGGGACGGGGCGATCTCCTACAATGAGCAGTTCTTC.

The chain employs TRBV10-3 and TRBJ2-1, with 8 bases fitting TRBD2. CDR1 and CDR2 (germline): ENHRY, SYGVKD. J was trimmed by 9 bases and V by 3 bases; bases with no gene match: 19. There are 18 residues in the CDR3. The CDR3 DNA follows: TGTGCCATCAGTGATCAATCTTTTTGGACGGGAGGGTGGGGTGAGCAGTTCTTC. This codes for CAISDQSFWTGGWGEQFF.

This sequence joins TRBV29-1 and TRBJ2-3, with TRBD1 matching over 9 bases. CDR3 length equals 15 residues. Unmatched junction bases numbered 9, after V lost 6 bases and J lost 2 bases. Germline lookup yields CDR1 SQVTM and CDR2 ANQGSEA. The CDR3 sequence is CSVGGQGAFTDTQYF. The CDR3 DNA reads TGCAGCGTGGGGGGACAGGGAGCCTTCACAGATACGCAGTATTTT.

The chain has TRBV19 and TRBJ2-4, with D perhaps TRBD2 (5 bases). Germline lookup yields CDR1 LNHDA and CDR2 SQIVND (reference sequence). Trimming cost V 6 bases and J 9 bases, with 12 bases left between them. The CDR3 has 12 amino acids. This CDR3 reads CASRLPGGIQYF. CDR3 DNA: TGTGCCAGTAGGCTCCCCGGAGGCATTCAGTACTTC.

This chain connects TRBV27 to TRBJ2-7, with 8 bases identical to TRBD2. Germline V lookup: CDR1 MNHEY, CDR2 SMNVEV (reference sequence). After removal of 7 bases from V and 5 bases from J, the junction contained 4 bases not matched to a gene. This CDR3 has 12 amino acids. As DNA, the CDR3 is TGTGCCAGCAAGGGACTAGTCGACGAGCAGTACTTC. The encoded protein is CASKGLVDEQYF.

The V gene is TRBV3-1, the J gene TRBJ2-3; no reliable D call. CDR3 length: 15 amino acids. Looked up from germline, CDR1 is LGHDT and CDR2 is YNNKEL (reference sequence). Trimming removed 1 base at V and 4 bases at J, with 12 bases between. CDR3 sequence (DNA): TGTGCCAGCAGCCAAGGGCCCATCGTGGCAGATACGCAGTATTTT. Protein product: CASSQGPIVADTQYF.

The chain joins TRBV12-3 or TRBV12-4 to TRBJ2-1; TRBD2 aligns across 7 bases. The ends lost 1 base at V and 9 bases at J; junction bases unmatched: 12. The CDR3 sequence is 16 residues long. The CDR3 protein is CASSLGAAGVYGEQFF. CDR3 DNA: TGTGCCAGCAGTTTAGGAGCGGCGGGAGTTTATGGTGAGCAGTTCTTC.

This clonotype was picked up a small number of times. The chain joins TRBV12-3 or TRBV12-4 to TRBJ1-1; D uncertain. Trimming pared 5 bases from V and 1 base from J, leaving 20 bases between. This CDR3 is built from 17 residues. The CDR3 region is CASSAYPTGNPNTEAFF. The CDR3, as DNA: TGTGCCAGCAGTGCCTATCCGACGGGGAACCCGAACACTGAAGCTTTCTTT.

The rearrangement uses TRBV7-9 and TRBJ1-6; weak D call: TRBD1 (6 bases). The CDR3 length is 15 residues. Per germline, CDR1 SEHNR and CDR2 FQNEAQ (reference sequence). With 5 bases removed from V and 5 bases from J, the gap between germline ends came to 13 bases. The CDR3 loop reads CASSEQGLHNSPLHF. In DNA form, the CDR3 reads TGTGCCAGCAGCGAACAGGGCTTACATAATTCACCCCTCCACTTT.

This clonotype has a handful of counts. The V gene is TRBV6-2 or TRBV6-3, the J gene TRBJ2-5; D not resolved. V was pared by 6 bases and J by 1 base, with 3 bases between. The CDR3 runs 11 residues. Looked up from germline, CDR1 is MNHEY and CDR2 is SVGEGT. Written as DNA, the CDR3 is TGTGCCAGCAGACGCCAAGAGACCCAGTACTTC. Amino acid sequence: CASRRQETQYF.

This clonotype was observed a few times. The rearrangement joins TRBV7-2 to TRBJ1-2, with a possible D match to TRBD1 (6 bases). Germline loops: CDR1 SGHTA, CDR2 FQGNSA. Between the trimmed V and J ends, which lost 1 base and 4 bases, there was a span of 10 bases. This CDR3 is 14 amino acids long. As DNA, the CDR3 is TGTGCCAGCAGCTTAGGTGGGGGGCCCTATGGCTACACCTTC. Translation gives CASSLGGGPYGYTF.

This clonotype was seen a few times. The J gene is TRBJ2-3, the V gene TRBV12-3 or TRBV12-4; the D gene is possibly TRBD2 (5 bases). This CDR3 spans 17 amino acids. Between the trimmed V and J ends, which lost 1 base and 0 bases, there was a span of 14 bases. The CDR3, as DNA: TGTGCCAGCAGTTTAGGGGAGCGGAGAACTAGCACAGATACGCAGTATTTT. Its translation: CASSLGERRTSTDTQYF.

The chain joins TRBV4-3 to TRBJ2-7, with 7 bases matching TRBD2. Trimming at V came to 4 bases and at J to 3 bases, leaving 6 bases not matched to a gene. The CDR3 is made up of 14 amino acids. The germline V gene has CDR1 LGHNA and CDR2 YSLEER. The DNA for the CDR3 is TGCGCCAGCAGCCCCCGTAGCGGGCTCTACGAGCAGTACTTC. It encodes CASSPRSGLYEQYF.

This rearrangement joins TRBV9 to TRBJ2-7, with 11 bases aligning to TRBD2. J was trimmed by 2 bases and V by 0 bases; bases with no gene match: 1. CDR1 is SGDLS, CDR2 YYNGEE, per germline. The length of the CDR3 is 15 residues. CDR3 DNA sequence: TGTGCCAGCAGCGTAGGGGGACTAGCGGCCTACGAGCAGTACTTC. Its translation is CASSVGGLAAYEQYF.

This clonotype was counted between two and nine times. V usage is TRBV9 and J usage is TRBJ2-7; unclear D gene. The CDR3 length is 12 residues. Germline V gene lookup returns CDR1 SGDLS and CDR2 YYNGEE. The V gene lost 4 bases and the J gene lost 5 bases, with 10 bases spanning the gap. The CDR3 protein is CASSPRDHEQYF. CDR3 sequence (DNA): TGTGCCAGCAGCCCCCGAGACCACGAGCAGTACTTC.

This clonotype has a count of ten or more. The V gene is TRBV20-1, the J gene TRBJ2-1, with D possibly being TRBD1 or TRBD2 (7 bases each). With 1 base removed from V and 0 bases from J, the gap between germline ends came to 16 bases. This CDR3 spans 17 amino acids. The germline V gene encodes CDR1 DFQATT and CDR2 SNEGSKA (reference sequence). DNA of the CDR3: TGCAGTGCTAGAGGACAGGGAGCGGGGCCCTCCTACAATGAGCAGTTCTTC. Its translation is CSARGQGAGPSYNEQFF.

The table lists this clonotype with a few counts. This chain links TRBV6-1 with TRBJ1-5; tentatively, D is TRBD1 (5 bases). CDR1 MNHNS and CDR2 SASEGT come from the germline V gene. The CDR3 has 13 amino acids. V dropped 8 bases and J dropped 5 bases, with 13 bases sitting between them. DNA for the CDR3: TGTGCCAGCTCAGACCAGGGCTATCAGCCCCAGCATTTT. Its translation is CASSDQGYQPQHF.

The chain recombines TRBV4-3 with TRBJ2-1; TRBD2 is a possible D gene (5 bases). The V gene's germline CDR1 is LGHNA and CDR2 YSLEER. This CDR3 contains 18 residues. Trimming removed 1 base from V and 5 bases from J, with 21 bases in between. Here the CDR3 reads CASSQGNVPGQRDNEQFF. CDR3 bases: TGCGCCAGCAGCCAAGGAAATGTGCCGGGCCAGAGGGACAATGAGCAGTTCTTC.

This clonotype was counted many times. The CDR3 sequence: CASSPLVLGSYNEQFF. The CDR3, as DNA: TGTGCCAGCAGTCCCTTAGTCCTGGGGTCGTACAATGAGCAGTTCTTC. The genes are TRBV12-3 or TRBV12-4 and TRBJ2-1; D unclear. This CDR3 has 16 residues. V was cut by 5 bases and J by 4 bases, with 18 bases left in between.

This rearrangement joins TRBV4-1 to TRBJ1-5; tentatively, D is TRBD1 (5 bases). The CDR3 extends over 16 amino acids. Germline CDR1 is MGHRA and CDR2 is YSYEKL. V was pared by 0 bases and J by 7 bases, with 16 bases between. CDR3 region: CASSQELDARVQPQHF. CDR3 sequence (DNA): TGCGCCAGCAGCCAAGAGCTCGACGCCAGGGTCCAGCCCCAGCATTTT.

This clonotype has more than one count but fewer than ten. The chain recombines TRBV9 with TRBJ2-3; the D is unclear. The CDR3 totals 18 residues. Trimming removed 0 bases at V and 2 bases at J, with 19 bases between. Germline V gives CDR1 SGDLS, CDR2 YYNGEE. The CDR3 spells CASSVAPNTPGPTDTQYF. The CDR3 nucleotides read TGTGCCAGCAGCGTAGCGCCCAATACACCGGGTCCCACAGATACGCAGTATTTT.

This clonotype showed up just a few times. V gene TRBV12-5 combines with J gene TRBJ1-5, with D uncertain. Trimming took off 0 bases at V and 0 bases at J, with 15 bases between the two ends. CDR1 and CDR2 (germline): LGHNT, FRNRAP. The CDR3 is made up of 18 amino acids. CDR3 nucleotide sequence: TGTGCTAGTGGTTTGGTACACGGCGGCCGCTATAGCAATCAGCCCCAGCATTTT. This codes for CASGLVHGGRYSNQPQHF.